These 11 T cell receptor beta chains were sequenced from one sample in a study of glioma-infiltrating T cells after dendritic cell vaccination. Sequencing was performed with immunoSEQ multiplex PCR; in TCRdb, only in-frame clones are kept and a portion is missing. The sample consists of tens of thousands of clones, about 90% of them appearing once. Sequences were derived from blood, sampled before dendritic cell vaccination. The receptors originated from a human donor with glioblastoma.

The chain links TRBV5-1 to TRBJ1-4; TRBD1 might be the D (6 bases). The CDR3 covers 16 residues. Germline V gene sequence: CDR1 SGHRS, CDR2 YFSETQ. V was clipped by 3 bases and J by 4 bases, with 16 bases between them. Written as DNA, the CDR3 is TGCGCCAGCAGCTACGGGGGGGCCGGGGGTAATGAAAAACTGTTTTTT. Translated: CASSYGGAGGNEKLFF.

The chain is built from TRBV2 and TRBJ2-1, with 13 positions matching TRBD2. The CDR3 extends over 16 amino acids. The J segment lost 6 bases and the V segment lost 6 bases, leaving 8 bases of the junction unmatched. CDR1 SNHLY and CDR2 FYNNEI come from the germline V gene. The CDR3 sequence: CASRRTSGGTGNEQFF. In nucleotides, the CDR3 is TGTGCCAGCAGAAGGACTAGCGGGGGCACCGGCAATGAGCAGTTCTTC.

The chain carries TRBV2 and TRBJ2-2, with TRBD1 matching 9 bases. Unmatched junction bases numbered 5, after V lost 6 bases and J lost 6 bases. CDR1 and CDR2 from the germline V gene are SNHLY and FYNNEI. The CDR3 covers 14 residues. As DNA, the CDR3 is TGTGCCAGCAGCCTGGGACAGGGTTCCGGGGAGCTGTTTTTT. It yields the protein CASSLGQGSGELFF. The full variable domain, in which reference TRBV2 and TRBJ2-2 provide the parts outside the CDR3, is EPEVTQTPSHQVTQMGQEVILRCVPISNHLYFYWYRQILGQKVEFLVSFYNNEISEKSEIFDDQFSVERPDGSNFTLKIRSTKLEDSAMYFCASSLGQGSGELFFGEGSRLTVL.

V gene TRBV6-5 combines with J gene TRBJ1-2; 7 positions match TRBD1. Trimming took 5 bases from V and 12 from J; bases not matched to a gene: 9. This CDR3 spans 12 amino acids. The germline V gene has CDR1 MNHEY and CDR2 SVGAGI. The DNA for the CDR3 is TGTGCCAGCAGTCCCGGGGACAGAGCGGACACCTTC. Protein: CASSPGDRADTF.

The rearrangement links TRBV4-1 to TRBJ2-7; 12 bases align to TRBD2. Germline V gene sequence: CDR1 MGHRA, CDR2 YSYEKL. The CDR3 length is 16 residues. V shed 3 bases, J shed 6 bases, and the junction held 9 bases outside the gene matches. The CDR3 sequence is CASSHPGLAGGSEQYF. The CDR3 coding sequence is TGCGCCAGCAGCCACCCGGGACTAGCGGGCGGGTCCGAGCAGTACTTC.

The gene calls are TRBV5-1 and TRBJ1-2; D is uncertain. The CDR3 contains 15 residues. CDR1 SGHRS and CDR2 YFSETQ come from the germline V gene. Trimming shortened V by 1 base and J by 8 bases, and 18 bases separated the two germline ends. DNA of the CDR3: TGCGCCAGCAGCTTGAACGTCCCGGCGGATAACGGCTACACCTTC. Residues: CASSLNVPADNGYTF.

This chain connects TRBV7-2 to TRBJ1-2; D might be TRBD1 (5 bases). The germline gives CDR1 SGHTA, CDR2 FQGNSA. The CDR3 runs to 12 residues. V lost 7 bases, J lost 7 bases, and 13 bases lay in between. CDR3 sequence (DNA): TGTGCCAGCAATCCAGGGAATAGTGGCTACACCTTC. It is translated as CASNPGNSGYTF.

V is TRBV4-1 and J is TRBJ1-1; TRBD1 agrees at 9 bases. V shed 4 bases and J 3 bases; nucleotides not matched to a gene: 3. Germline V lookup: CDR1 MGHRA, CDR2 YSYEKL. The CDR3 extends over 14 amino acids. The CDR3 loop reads CASSPGTGYTEAFF. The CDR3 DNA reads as TGCGCCAGCAGCCCGGGGACAGGGTACACTGAAGCTTTCTTT.

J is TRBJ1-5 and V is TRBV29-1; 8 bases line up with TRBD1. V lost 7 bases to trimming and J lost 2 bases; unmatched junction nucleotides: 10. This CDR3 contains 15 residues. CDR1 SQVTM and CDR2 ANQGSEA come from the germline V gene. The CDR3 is CSAEAQGVCNQPQHF. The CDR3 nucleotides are TGCAGCGCCGAAGCACAGGGGGTTTGCAATCAGCCCCAGCATTTT. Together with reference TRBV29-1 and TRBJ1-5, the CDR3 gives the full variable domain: SAVISQKPSRDICQRGTSLTIQCQVDSQVTMMFWYRQQPGQSLTLIATANQGSEATYESGFVIDKFPISRPNLTFSTLTVSNMSPEDSSIYLCSAEAQGVCNQPQHFGDGTRLSIL.

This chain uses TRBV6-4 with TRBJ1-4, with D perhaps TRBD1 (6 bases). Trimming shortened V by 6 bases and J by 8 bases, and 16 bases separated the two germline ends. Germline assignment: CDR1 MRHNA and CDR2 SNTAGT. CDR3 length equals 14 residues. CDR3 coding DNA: TGTGCCAGCAGGGGACAAACCCTATGGGAAAAACTGTTTTTT. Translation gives CASRGQTLWEKLFF.

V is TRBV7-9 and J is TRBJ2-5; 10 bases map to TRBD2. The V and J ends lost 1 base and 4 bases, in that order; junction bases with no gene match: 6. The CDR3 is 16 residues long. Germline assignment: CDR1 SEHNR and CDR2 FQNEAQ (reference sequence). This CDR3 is CASSLDPASGRETQYF. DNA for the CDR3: TGTGCCAGCAGCTTAGATCCAGCTAGCGGGAGAGAGACCCAGTACTTC. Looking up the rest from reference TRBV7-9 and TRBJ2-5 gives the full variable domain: DTGVSQNPRHKITKRGQNVTFRCDPISEHNRLYWYRQTLGQGPEFLTYFQNEAQLEKSRLLSDRFSAERPKGSFSTLEIQRTEQGDSAMYLCASSLDPASGRETQYFGPGTRLLVL.